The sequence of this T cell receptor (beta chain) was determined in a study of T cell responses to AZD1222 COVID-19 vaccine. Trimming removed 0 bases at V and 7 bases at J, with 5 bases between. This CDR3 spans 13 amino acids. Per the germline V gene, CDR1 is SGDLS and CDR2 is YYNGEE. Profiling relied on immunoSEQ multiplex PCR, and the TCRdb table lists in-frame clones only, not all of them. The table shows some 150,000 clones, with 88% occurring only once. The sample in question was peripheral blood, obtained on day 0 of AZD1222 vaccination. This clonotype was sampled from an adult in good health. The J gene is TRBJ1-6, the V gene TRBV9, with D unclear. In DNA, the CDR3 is TGTGCCAGCAGCGTAGATCAGAATTCACCCCTCCACTTT. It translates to CASSVDQNSPLHF.